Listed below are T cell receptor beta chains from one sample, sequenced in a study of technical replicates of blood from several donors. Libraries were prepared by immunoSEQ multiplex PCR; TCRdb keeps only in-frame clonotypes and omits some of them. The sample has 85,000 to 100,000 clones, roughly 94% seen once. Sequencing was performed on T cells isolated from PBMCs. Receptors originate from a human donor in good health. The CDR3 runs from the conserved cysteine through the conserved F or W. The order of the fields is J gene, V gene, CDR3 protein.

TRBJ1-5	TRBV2	CASTGTGYQPQHF
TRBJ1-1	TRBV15	CATSRDFRTEAFF
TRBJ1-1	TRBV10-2	CASRQGAGYTEAFF
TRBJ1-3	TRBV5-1	CASSSGQGASGNTIYF
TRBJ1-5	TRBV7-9	CASSPARDRAEGPNQPQHF
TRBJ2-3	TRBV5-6	CASSLAADFTDTQYF
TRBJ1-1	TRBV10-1	CASSESISGSLAFF
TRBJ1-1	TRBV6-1	CASSVRGNSEAFF
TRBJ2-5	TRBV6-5	CATMGLAGARETQYF
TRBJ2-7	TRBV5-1	CARIRQSVRGSVNEQYF
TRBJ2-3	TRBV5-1	CASCGRTTDTQYF
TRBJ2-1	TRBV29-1	CSVDPSGAYNEQFF
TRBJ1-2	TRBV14	CASSQDFEARYGYTF
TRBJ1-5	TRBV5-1	CASSTSTGEQPQHF